This paragraph reports one T cell receptor (beta chain). This entry is derived from a study of T-cell reconstitution after alpha-beta-depleted transplantation in children. Germline V gene lookup returns CDR1 DFQATT and CDR2 SNEGSKA (reference sequence). J lost 3 bases, V lost 2 bases, and 8 bases had no gene match. CDR3 length: 15 residues. Unique molecular identifiers were incorporated when the TCRbeta library was constructed. TCRdb redid the calling of the PCR reads with MiXCR, one entry per CDR3 protein. The sample yields a few hundred thousand distinct CDR3 sequences, 9% to 12% seen once. This material consisted of PBMCs from the stem cell graft donor, taken from the stem cell graft. The chain combines TRBV20-1 with TRBJ1-1, with 8 nucleotides matching TRBD1. The clonotype was recovered from a human donor who donated a stem cell graft to a child with acute lymphoblastic leukemia. The CDR3 bases are TGCAGTGCTAGAAACACAGGGGGTGGGGACACTGAAGCTTTCTTT. It yields the protein CSARNTGGGDTEAFF.